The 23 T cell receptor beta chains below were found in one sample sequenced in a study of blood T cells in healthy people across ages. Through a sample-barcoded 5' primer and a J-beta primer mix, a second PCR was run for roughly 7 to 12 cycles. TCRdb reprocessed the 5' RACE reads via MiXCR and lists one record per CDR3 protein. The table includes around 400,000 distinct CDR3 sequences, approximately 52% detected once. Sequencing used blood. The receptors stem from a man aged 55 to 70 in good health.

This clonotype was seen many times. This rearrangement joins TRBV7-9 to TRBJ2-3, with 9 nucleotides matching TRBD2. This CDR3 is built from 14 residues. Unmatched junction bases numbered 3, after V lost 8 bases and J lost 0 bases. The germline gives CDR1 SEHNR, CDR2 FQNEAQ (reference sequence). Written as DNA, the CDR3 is TGTGCCAGCCTAAGCGGGGGGAGCACAGATACGCAGTATTTT. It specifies CASLSGGSTDTQYF.

For the CDR3, the DNA is TGTGCCAGCAGCTTCGACTTGAGTGAGCAGTTCTTC. It specifies CASSFDLSEQFF. V gene TRBV7-8 combines with J gene TRBJ2-1; D is uncertain. Germline-derived CDR1 and CDR2 are SGHVS and FQNEAQ. There are 12 residues in the CDR3. The V gene lost 3 bases and the J gene lost 9 bases, with 9 bases spanning the gap.

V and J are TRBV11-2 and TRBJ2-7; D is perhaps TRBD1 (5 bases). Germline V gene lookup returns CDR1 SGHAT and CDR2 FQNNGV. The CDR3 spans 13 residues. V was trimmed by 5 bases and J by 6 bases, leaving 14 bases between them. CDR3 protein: CASSPQGFREQYF. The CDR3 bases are TGTGCCAGCAGCCCCCAGGGTTTCCGCGAGCAGTACTTC.

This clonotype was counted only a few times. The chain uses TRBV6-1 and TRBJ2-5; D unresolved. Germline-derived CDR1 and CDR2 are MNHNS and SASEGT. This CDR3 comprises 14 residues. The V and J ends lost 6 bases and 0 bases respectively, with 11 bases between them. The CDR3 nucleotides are TGTGCCAGCAGACACATTCCGTACCAAGAGACCCAGTACTTC. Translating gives CASRHIPYQETQYF.

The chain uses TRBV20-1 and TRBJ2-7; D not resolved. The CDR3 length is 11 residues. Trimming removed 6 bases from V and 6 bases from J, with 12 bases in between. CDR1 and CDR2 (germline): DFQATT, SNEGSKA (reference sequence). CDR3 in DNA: TGCAGTGCGGGCGGACGTCGCGAGCAGTACTTC. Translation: CSAGGRREQYF.

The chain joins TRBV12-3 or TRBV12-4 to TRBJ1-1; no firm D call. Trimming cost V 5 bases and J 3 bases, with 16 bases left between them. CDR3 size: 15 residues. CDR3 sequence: CASSPSPPEDTEAFF. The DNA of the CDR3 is TGTGCCAGCAGTCCCTCCCCCCCGGAGGACACTGAAGCTTTCTTT.

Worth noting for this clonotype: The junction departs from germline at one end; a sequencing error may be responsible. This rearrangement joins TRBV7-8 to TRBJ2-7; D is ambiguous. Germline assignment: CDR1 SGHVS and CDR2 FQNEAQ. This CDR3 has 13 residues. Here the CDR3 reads CASSAPRNDERYF. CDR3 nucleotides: TGTGCCAGCAGCGCCCCGAGAAACGACGAGCGGTACTTC.

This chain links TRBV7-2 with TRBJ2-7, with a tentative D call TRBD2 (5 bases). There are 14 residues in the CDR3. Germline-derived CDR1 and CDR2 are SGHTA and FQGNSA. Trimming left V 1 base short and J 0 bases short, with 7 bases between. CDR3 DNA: TGTGCCAGCAGCTTAGACGGGAACTCCTACGAGCAGTACTTC. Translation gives CASSLDGNSYEQYF.

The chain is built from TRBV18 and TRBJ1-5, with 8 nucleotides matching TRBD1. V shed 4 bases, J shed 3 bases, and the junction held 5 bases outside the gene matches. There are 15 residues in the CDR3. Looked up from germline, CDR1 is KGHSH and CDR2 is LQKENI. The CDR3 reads CASSLNRGDNQPQHF. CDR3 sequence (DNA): TGTGCCAGCTCACTTAACAGGGGGGACAATCAGCCCCAGCATTTT.

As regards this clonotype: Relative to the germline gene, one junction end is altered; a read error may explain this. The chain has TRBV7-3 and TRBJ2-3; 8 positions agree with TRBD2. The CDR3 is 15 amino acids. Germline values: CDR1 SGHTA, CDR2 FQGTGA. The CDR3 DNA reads TGTGCTAGCAGCCCGGGGGGGCCGGGCACAGATACGCAGTATTTT. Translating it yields CASSPGGPGTDTQYF.

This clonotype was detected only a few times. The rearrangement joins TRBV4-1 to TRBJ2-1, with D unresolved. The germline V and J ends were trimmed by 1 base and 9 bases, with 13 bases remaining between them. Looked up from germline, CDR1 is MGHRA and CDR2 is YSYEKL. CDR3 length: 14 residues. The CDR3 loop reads CASSQVERRGEQFF. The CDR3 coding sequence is TGCGCCAGCAGCCAAGTCGAGAGACGAGGTGAGCAGTTCTTC.

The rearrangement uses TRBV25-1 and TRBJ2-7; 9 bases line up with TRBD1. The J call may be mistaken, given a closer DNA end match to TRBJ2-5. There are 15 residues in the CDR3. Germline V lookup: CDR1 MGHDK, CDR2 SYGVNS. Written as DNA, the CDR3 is TGTGCCAGCAGTGAATCCGGGACAGGGAAAGAGACCCAGTACTTC. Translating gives CASSESGTGKETQYF.

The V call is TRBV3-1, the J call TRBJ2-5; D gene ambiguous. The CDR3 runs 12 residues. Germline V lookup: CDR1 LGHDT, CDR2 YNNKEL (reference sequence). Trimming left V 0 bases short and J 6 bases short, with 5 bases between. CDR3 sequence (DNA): TGTGCCAGCAGCCAAGAGGAGAAGACCCAGTACTTC. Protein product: CASSQEEKTQYF.

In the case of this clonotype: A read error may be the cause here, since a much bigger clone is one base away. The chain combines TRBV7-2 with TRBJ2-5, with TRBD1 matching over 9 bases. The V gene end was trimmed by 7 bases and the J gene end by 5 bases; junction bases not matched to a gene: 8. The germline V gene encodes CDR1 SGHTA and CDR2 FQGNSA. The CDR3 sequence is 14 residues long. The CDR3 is CASNLGQGGETQYF. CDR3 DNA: TGTGCCAGCAACCTGGGACAGGGTGGGGAGACCCAGTACTTC.

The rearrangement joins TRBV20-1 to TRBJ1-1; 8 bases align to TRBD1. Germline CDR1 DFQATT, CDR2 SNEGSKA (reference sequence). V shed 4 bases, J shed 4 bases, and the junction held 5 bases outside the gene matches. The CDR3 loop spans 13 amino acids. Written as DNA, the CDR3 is TGCAGTGCTAATCGACAGGGGTTCACTGAAGCTTTCTTT. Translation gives CSANRQGFTEAFF.

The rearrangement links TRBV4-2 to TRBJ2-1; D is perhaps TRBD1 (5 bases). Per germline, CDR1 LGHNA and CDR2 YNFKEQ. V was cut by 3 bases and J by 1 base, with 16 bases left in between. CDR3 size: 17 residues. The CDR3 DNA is TGTGCCAGCAGCCAGGATCGTGGGTCAGGGTCCTACAATGAGCAGTTCTTC. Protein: CASSQDRGSGSYNEQFF.

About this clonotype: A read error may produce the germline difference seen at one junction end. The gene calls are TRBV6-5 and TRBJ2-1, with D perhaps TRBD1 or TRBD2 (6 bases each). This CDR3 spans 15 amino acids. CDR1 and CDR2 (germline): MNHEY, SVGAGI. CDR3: CARSYSGATYNEQFF. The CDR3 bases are TGTGCCCGCAGTTACTCGGGGGCAACCTACAATGAGCAGTTCTTC.

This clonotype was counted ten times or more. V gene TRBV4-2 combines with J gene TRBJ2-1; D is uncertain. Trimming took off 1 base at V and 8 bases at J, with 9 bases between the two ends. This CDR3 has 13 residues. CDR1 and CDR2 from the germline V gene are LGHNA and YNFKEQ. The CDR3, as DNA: TGTGCCAGCAGCCAAGGGACGGTGGATGAGCAGTTCTTC. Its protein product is CASSQGTVDEQFF.

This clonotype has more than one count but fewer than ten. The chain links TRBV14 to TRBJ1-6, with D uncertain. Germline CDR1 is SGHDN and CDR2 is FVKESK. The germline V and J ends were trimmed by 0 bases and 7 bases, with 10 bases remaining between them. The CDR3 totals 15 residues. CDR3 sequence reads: CASSQDGRPNSPLHF. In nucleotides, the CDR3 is TGTGCCAGCAGCCAAGATGGGCGACCCAATTCACCCCTCCACTTT.

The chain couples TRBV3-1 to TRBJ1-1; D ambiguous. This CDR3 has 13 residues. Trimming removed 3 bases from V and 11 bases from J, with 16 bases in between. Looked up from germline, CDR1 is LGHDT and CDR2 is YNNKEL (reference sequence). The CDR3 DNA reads TGTGCCAGCAGCCATGATCTGGCCCCCGGGGCTTTCTTT. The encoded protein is CASSHDLAPGAFF.

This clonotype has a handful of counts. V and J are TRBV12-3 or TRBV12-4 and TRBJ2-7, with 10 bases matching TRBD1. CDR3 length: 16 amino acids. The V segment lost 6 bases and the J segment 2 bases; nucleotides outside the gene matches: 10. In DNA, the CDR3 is TGTGCCAGCAGCCAAAATTTAGGACAGGGGGCCTACGAGCAGTACTTC. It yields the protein CASSQNLGQGAYEQYF.

The CDR3 DNA is TGTGCCAGCCGGGACTACGGGACAGATACGCAGTATTTT. Its protein is CASRDYGTDTQYF. The chain uses TRBV11-1 and TRBJ2-3, with 7 bases fitting TRBD2. V lost 8 bases and J lost 3; bases outside the gene matches: 5. The CDR3 has 13 residues. The germline V gene encodes CDR1 SGHAT and CDR2 FQDESV (reference sequence).

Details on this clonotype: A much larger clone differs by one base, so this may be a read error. CDR3 loop: CASSYLPSSYNEQYF. The CDR3 nucleotides are TGTGCCAGCAGTTACCTTCCATCCTCCTACAATGAGCAGTACTTC. This chain connects TRBV6-5 to TRBJ2-7; D is undetermined. V dropped 2 bases and J dropped 7 bases, with 18 bases sitting between them. The CDR3 is made up of 15 amino acids. Germline CDR1 is MNHEY and CDR2 is SVGAGI.